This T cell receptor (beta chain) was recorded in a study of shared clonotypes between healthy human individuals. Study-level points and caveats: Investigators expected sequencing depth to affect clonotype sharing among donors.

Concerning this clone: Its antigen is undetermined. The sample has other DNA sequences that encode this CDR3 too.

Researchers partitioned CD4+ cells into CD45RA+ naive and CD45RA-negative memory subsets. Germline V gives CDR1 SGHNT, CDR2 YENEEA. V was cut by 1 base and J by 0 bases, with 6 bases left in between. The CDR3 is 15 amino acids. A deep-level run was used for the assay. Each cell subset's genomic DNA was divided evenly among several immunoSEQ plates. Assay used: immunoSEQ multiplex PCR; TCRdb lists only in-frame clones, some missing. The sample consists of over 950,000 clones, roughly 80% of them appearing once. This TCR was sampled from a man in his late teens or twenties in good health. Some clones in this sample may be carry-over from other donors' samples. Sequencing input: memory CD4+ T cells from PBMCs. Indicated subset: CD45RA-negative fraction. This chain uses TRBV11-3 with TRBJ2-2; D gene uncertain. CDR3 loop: CASSLGGTNTGELFF. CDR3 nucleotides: TGTGCCAGCAGCTTAGGCGGTACGAACACCGGGGAGCTGTTTTTT.